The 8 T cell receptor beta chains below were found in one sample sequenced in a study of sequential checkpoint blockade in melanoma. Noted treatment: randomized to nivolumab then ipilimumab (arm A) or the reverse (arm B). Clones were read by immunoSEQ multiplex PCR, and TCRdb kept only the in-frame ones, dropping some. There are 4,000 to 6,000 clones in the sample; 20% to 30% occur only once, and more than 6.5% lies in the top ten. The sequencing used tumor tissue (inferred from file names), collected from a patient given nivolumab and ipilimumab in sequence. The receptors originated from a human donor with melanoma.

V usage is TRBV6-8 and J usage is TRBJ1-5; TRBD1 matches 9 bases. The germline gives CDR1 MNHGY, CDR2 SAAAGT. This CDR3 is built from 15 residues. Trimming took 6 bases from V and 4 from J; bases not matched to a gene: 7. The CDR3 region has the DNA TGTGCCAGCAGCCCCTTCGACAGGGGGAATCAGCCCCAGCATTTT. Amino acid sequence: CASSPFDRGNQPQHF.

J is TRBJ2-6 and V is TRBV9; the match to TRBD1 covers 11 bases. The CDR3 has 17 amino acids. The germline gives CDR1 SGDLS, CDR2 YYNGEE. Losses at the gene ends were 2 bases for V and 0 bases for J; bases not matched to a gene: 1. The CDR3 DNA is TGTGCCAGCAGCGTTGGGACAGGGGGCTCTGGGGCCAACGTCCTGACTTTC. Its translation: CASSVGTGGSGANVLTF.

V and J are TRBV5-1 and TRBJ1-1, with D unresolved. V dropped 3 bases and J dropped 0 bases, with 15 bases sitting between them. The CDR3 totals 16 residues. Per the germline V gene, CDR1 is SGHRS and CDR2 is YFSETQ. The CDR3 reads CASSSRSSTLNTEAFF. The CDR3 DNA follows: TGCGCCAGCAGCTCCCGAAGTTCTACCTTGAACACTGAAGCTTTCTTT.

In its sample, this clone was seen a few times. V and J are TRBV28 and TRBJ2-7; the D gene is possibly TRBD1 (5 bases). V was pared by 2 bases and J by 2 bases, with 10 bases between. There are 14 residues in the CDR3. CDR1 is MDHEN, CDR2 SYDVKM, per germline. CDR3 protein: CASSLPGIAYEQYF. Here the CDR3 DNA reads TGTGCCAGCAGTTTACCAGGGATTGCCTACGAGCAGTACTTC.

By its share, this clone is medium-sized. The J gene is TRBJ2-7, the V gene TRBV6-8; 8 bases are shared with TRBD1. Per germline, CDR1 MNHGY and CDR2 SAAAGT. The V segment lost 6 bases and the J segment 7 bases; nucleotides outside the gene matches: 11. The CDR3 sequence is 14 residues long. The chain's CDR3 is CASRPGQAYVEQYF. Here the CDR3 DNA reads TGTGCCAGCAGACCGGGACAGGCCTATGTGGAGCAGTACTTC.

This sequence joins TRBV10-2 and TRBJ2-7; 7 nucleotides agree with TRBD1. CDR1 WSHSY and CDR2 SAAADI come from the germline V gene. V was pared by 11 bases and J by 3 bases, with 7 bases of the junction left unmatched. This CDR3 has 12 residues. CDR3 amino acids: CACGQAGYEQYF. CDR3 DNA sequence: TGCGCCTGCGGACAGGCAGGCTACGAGCAGTACTTC.

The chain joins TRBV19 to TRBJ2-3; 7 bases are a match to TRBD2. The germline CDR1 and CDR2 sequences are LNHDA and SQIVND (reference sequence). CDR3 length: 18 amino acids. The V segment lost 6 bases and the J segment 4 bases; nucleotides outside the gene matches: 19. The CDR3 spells CASRSTLLEGGPPDTQYF. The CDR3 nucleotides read TGTGCCAGTAGATCGACACTCCTGGAGGGAGGGCCCCCAGATACGCAGTATTTT.

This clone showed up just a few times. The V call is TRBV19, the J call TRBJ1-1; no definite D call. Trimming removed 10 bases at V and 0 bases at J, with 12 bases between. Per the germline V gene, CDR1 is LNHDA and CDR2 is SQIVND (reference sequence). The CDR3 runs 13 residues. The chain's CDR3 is CAIWTPMNTEAFF. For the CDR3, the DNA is TGTGCCATTTGGACCCCGATGAACACTGAAGCTTTCTTT.